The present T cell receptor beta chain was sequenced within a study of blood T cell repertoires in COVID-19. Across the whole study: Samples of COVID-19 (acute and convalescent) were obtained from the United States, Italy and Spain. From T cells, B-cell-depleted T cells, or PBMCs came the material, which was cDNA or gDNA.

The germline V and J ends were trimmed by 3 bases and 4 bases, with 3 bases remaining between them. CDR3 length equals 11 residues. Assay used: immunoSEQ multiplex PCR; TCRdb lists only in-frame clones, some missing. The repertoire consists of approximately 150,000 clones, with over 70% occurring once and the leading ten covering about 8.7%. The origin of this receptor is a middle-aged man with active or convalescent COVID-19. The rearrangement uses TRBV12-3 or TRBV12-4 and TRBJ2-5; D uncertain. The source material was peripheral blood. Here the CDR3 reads CASSFGETQYF. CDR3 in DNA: TGTGCCAGCAGTTTCGGAGAGACCCAGTACTTC.